Sequencing of this T cell receptor beta chain was carried out in a study of blood T cell repertoires in COVID-19. For the study at large: PBMCs, B-cell-depleted T cells, or T cells provided the cDNA or gDNA that made up the material.

Patients at the Seattle site were enrolled during active infection and followed longitudinally. V trimming: 2 bases; J trimming: 9 bases; junction bases outside the gene matches: 7. There are 14 residues in the CDR3. Germline V gene data show CDR1 as SGHKS and CDR2 as YYEKEE (reference sequence). The assay was immunoSEQ multiplex PCR, and TCRdb's table has in-frame clones only and misses some. The sample has some 160,000 clones, roughly 81% seen once. The chain is built from TRBV5-5 and TRBJ2-1, with TRBD1 matching 8 bases. This TCR was sampled from a woman older than 75 with COVID-19, enrolled during active disease. The sample taken for sequencing was peripheral blood. CDR3 DNA: TGTGCCAGCAGCTTACAGGGGGTGAGGCTTGAGCAGTTCTTC. This gives the protein CASSLQGVRLEQFF.